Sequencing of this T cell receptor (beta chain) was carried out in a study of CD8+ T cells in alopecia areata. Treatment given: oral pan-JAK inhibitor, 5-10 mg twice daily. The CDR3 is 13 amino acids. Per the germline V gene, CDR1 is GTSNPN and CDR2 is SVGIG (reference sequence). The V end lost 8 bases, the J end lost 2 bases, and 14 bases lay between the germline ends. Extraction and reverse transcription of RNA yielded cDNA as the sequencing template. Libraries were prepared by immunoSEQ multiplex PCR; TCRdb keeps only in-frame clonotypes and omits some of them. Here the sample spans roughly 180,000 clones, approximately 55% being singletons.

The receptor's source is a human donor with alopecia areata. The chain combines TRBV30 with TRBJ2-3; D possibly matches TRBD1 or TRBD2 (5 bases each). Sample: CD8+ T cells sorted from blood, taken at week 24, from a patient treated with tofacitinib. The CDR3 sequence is CAGHERDTDTQYF. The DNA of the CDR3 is TGTGCCGGACATGAACGGGACACAGATACGCAGTATTTT. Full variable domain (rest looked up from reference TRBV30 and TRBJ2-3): SQTIHQWPATLVQPVGSPLSLECTVEGTSNPNLYWYRQAAGRGLQLLFYSVGIGQISSEVPQNLSASRPQDRQFILSSKKLLLSDSGFYLCAGHERDTDTQYFGPGTRLTVL.